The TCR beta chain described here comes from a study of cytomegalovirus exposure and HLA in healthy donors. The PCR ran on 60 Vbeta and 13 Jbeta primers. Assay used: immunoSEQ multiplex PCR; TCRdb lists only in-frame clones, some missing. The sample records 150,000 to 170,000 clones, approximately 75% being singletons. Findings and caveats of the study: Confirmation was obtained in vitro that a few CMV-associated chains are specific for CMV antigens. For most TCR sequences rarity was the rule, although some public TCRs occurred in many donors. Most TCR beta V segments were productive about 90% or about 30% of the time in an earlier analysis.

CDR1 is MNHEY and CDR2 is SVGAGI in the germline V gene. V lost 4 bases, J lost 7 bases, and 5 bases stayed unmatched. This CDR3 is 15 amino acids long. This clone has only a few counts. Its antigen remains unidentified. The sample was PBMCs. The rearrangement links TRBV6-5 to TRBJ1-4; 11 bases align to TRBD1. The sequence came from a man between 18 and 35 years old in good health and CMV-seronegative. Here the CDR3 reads CASSSGQGAGEKLFF. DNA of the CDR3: TGTGCCAGCAGTTCCGGACAGGGGGCAGGTGAAAAACTGTTTTTT.